Included here is one T cell receptor beta chain sequence, with context. Treatment meaning: some 20 received Ad26.COV2.S at low or high dose, single or two shots; about 5 received placebo; per-sample allocation not given. The samples date from day 63 after the first vaccine or placebo injection. Clones were sequenced by immunoSEQ multiplex PCR, and TCRdb holds only the in-frame ones, with some missing. The sample lists over 400,000 clones; about 88% were seen once. The data stem from a study of Ad26.COV2.S vaccination and SARS-CoV-2 variants. The CDR3 has 11 amino acids. V lost 11 bases to trimming and J lost 0 bases, with 7 bases between them. Germline CDR1 is LNHDA and CDR2 is SQIVND (reference sequence).

The sample consisted of peripheral blood, taken in a trial of Ad26.COV2.S vaccine versus placebo. This TCR was sampled from a person aged 18-65 years who received the Ad26.COV2.S COVID-19 vaccine or a placebo. The chain recombines TRBV19 with TRBJ1-1; D ambiguous. As DNA, the CDR3 is TGTGCCCAGGCTTTGAACACTGAAGCTTTCTTT. It encodes CAQALNTEAFF.